These 25 T cell receptor beta chains came from one sample sequenced in a study of shared T cell receptors in the human thymus. Produced via immunoSEQ multiplex PCR; TCRdb's table is partial and in-frame only. Here the sample spans more than 550,000 clones, more than 75% being singletons. These records were also assigned to another study, of human thymus T cells.

The sequenced sample consisted of thymocytes. These receptors were taken from a boy in the first two years of life with a congenital heart defect.

J is TRBJ2-3 and V is TRBV4-1; 7 bases line up with TRBD1. The V gene end was trimmed by 2 bases and the J gene end by 12 bases; junction bases not matched to a gene: 14. The germline V gene encodes CDR1 MGHRA and CDR2 YSYEKL. CDR3 length equals 15 residues. CDR3 sequence: CASSQKGQRNGIQYF. CDR3 DNA sequence: TGCGCCAGCAGCCAAAAGGGACAGCGGAATGGAATCCAGTATTTT.

The chain employs TRBV5-1 and TRBJ2-7; a weak D match, TRBD2 (5 bases). The CDR3 length is 14 residues. CDR1 and CDR2 (germline): SGHRS, YFSETQ. Deletions cut 1 base from V and 5 bases from J, with 13 bases between. The CDR3 nucleotides are TGCGCCAGCAGCTTGCCGGGGAGAGGCCACGAGCAGTACTTC. Amino acid sequence: CASSLPGRGHEQYF.

The chain uses TRBV21-1 and TRBJ2-7; TRBD2 is taken as the D call from the table, unchecked against the DNA. TRBV21-1 has pseudogene status. The CDR3 sequence is 15 residues long. The chain's CDR3 is CASNSTSGRSYEQYF. The DNA of the CDR3 is TGTGCCAGCAACTCGACTAGCGGGAGATCCTACGAGCAGTACTTC.

This clone has just a few counts. The chain joins TRBV19 to TRBJ1-2; 8 nucleotides match TRBD1. This CDR3 has 15 residues. Germline CDR1 is LNHDA and CDR2 is SQIVND (reference sequence). With V trimmed by 9 bases and J by 1 base, 10 bases remained unmatched. The CDR3 region is CASRDRRPINYGYTF. The CDR3 coding sequence is TGTGCCAGCCGGGACAGGAGACCTATTAACTATGGCTACACCTTC. The full variable domain, its missing parts supplied by reference TRBV19 and TRBJ1-2, is DGGITQSPKYLFRKEGQNVTLSCEQNLNHDAMYWYRQDPGQGLRLIYYSQIVNDFQKGDIAEGYSVSREKKESFPLTVTSAQKNPTAFYLCASRDRRPINYGYTFGSGTRLTVV.

The V gene is TRBV2, the J gene TRBJ2-3, with D possibly matching TRBD1 (5 bases). CDR3 length: 14 residues. Trimming stripped 6 bases from V and 3 bases from J, with 13 bases between. CDR1 is SNHLY, CDR2 FYNNEI, per germline. Here the CDR3 reads CASRQPGNTDTQYF. The CDR3 DNA reads TGTGCCAGCAGACAGCCAGGGAATACAGATACGCAGTATTTT.

The gene calls are TRBV30 and TRBJ1-5, with no clear D. V was shortened by 2 bases and J by 6 bases, with 8 bases between the two germline ends. From germline, CDR1 is GTSNPN and CDR2 SVGIG (reference sequence). The CDR3 runs 12 residues. The CDR3 nucleotides read TGTGCCTGGAGTAGGGAGAGTCAGCCCCAGCATTTT. Translation: CAWSRESQPQHF.

Only a few counts were recorded for this clone. V and J are TRBV2 and TRBJ1-5; D is uncertain. The CDR3 extends over 15 amino acids. The V end lost 4 bases, the J end lost 7 bases, and 17 bases lay between the germline ends. Germline CDR1 and CDR2: SNHLY and FYNNEI. CDR3 sequence reads: CASSVLKAETQPQHF. The DNA of the CDR3 is TGTGCCAGCAGTGTGCTTAAGGCGGAGACCCAGCCCCAGCATTTT.

The gene calls are TRBV5-6 and TRBJ1-2, with 8 bases that match TRBD1. CDR1 is SGHDT, CDR2 YYEEEE, per germline. The CDR3 is 14 residues long. The V and J ends lost 5 bases and 4 bases, in that order; junction bases with no gene match: 7. The CDR3 DNA sequence: TGTGCCAGCAGTCCCAGGGACAGGTTCTATGGCTACACCTTC. Protein product: CASSPRDRFYGYTF. Looking up the rest from reference TRBV5-6 and TRBJ1-2 gives the full variable domain: DAGVTQSPTHLIKTRGQQVTLRCSPKSGHDTVSWYQQALGQGPQFIFQYYEEEERQRGNFPDRFSGHQFPNYSSELNVNALLLGDSALYLCASSPRDRFYGYTFGSGTRLTVV.

The chain couples TRBV10-3 to TRBJ2-5; D may be TRBD1 (6 bases). The V gene lost 0 bases and the J gene lost 5 bases, with 13 bases spanning the gap. This CDR3 spans 15 amino acids. Germline CDR1 and CDR2: ENHRY and SYGVKD. In DNA, the CDR3 is TGTGCCATCAGTGAGTCGATGGACAGAGGTGAGACCCAGTACTTC. Its protein product is CAISESMDRGETQYF.

V is TRBV4-1 and J is TRBJ1-1, with D maybe TRBD1 (6 bases). Trimming took 6 bases from V and 5 from J, leaving 13 bases between them. The germline V gene encodes CDR1 MGHRA and CDR2 YSYEKL. This CDR3 contains 13 residues. CDR3 residues: CASRFEGQTEAFF. CDR3 DNA: TGCGCCAGCAGATTTGAGGGACAAACTGAAGCTTTCTTT.

This clone has a handful of counts. This chain connects TRBV25-1 to TRBJ1-2, with D possibly TRBD1 on 5 matching bases. Trimming pared 2 bases from V and 4 bases from J, leaving 17 bases between. Germline V gene data show CDR1 as MGHDK and CDR2 as SYGVNS. CDR3 length equals 16 residues. The CDR3 spells CASSERAASGPYGYTF. CDR3 nucleotides: TGTGCCAGCAGTGAAAGGGCTGCCTCAGGGCCCTATGGCTACACCTTC.

This chain joins TRBV7-8 and TRBJ1-2; D uncertain. V was trimmed by 0 bases and J by 4 bases, leaving 12 bases between them. CDR1 is SGHVS and CDR2 is FQNEAQ in the germline V gene. The CDR3 spans 15 residues. The CDR3 protein is CASSLARREGYGYTF. The CDR3 DNA reads TGTGCCAGCAGCTTAGCGCGGAGGGAAGGCTATGGCTACACCTTC. The full variable domain, with the rest looked up from reference TRBV7-8 and TRBJ1-2, is GAGVSQSPRYKVAKRGQDVALRCDPISGHVSLFWYQQALGQGPEFLTYFQNEAQLDKSGLPSDRFFAERPEGSVSTLKIQRTQQEDSAVYLCASSLARREGYGYTFGSGTRLTVV.

The gene calls are TRBV2 and TRBJ1-1; 9 bases line up with TRBD1. From germline, CDR1 is SNHLY and CDR2 FYNNEI. CDR3 size: 13 residues. With 8 bases clipped from V and 10 bases from J, the junction kept 11 bases outside the gene matches. CDR3 amino acids: CASEAQGAIRAFF. CDR3 sequence (DNA): TGTGCCAGCGAGGCACAGGGGGCTATAAGAGCTTTCTTT.

The chain employs TRBV5-1 and TRBJ2-2, with 10 nucleotides matching TRBD1. With 4 bases clipped from V and 6 bases from J, the junction kept 6 bases outside the gene matches. CDR1 is SGHRS, CDR2 YFSETQ, per germline. The CDR3 extends over 15 amino acids. CDR3 DNA sequence: TGCGCCAGCAGCGAGCGGGACAGGGGACCCGGGGAGCTGTTTTTT. Its protein product is CASSERDRGPGELFF.

This clone was observed a handful of times. The chain employs TRBV5-4 and TRBJ2-2; 14 nucleotides line up with TRBD2. The CDR3 is 16 residues long. V was pared by 5 bases and J by 9 bases, with 9 bases of the junction left unmatched. The germline gives CDR1 SGHNT, CDR2 YYREEE (reference sequence). The CDR3: CASSSGTSGGFRELFF. CDR3 in DNA: TGTGCCAGCAGTTCCGGGACTAGCGGGGGTTTTAGGGAGCTGTTTTTT. Using reference TRBV5-4 and TRBJ2-2 for the parts outside the CDR3, the full variable domain is ETGVTQSPTHLIKTRGQQVTLRCSSQSGHNTVSWYQQALGQGPQFIFQYYREEENGRGNFPPRFSGLQFPNYSSELNVNALELDDSALYLCASSSGTSGGFRELFFGEGSRLTVL.

The rearrangement joins TRBV9 to TRBJ2-5, with TRBD1 matching 10 bases. The germline V gene encodes CDR1 SGDLS and CDR2 YYNGEE. This CDR3 spans 16 amino acids. Trimming removed 4 bases from V and 4 bases from J; junction bases left unmatched: 10. CDR3 sequence: CASSPQLRTGGETQYF. The CDR3 DNA reads TGTGCCAGCAGCCCCCAACTTCGGACAGGGGGAGAGACCCAGTACTTC.

The rearrangement uses TRBV4-1 and TRBJ1-6, with 8 bases fitting TRBD1. From germline, CDR1 is MGHRA and CDR2 YSYEKL. The CDR3 totals 16 residues. V was clipped by 1 base and J by 10 bases; unmatched bases: 9. The CDR3 spells CASSQGTPGGRSPLHF. The CDR3 nucleotides are TGCGCCAGCAGCCAAGGGACCCCAGGGGGCAGGTCACCCCTCCACTTT.

A note on this clone: This sample includes further DNA sequences coding for the same CDR3. This rearrangement joins TRBV7-6 to TRBJ2-1; 10 nucleotides line up with TRBD2. Germline assignment: CDR1 SGHVS and CDR2 FNYEAQ. The V and J ends lost 1 base and 6 bases, in that order; junction bases with no gene match: 3. The CDR3 contains 15 residues. This chain's CDR3 is CASSLESGRVNEQFF. The DNA for the CDR3 is TGTGCCAGCAGCTTAGAGAGCGGGAGGGTCAATGAGCAGTTCTTC.

The rearrangement links TRBV21-1 to TRBJ2-4; TRBD1 is taken as the D call from the table, unchecked against the DNA. TRBV21-1 is deemed a pseudogene. The CDR3 has 17 residues. This CDR3 is CASSKEGQELAKNIQYF. Here the CDR3 DNA reads TGTGCCAGCAGCAAAGAAGGACAAGAGCTAGCCAAAAACATTCAGTACTTC.

This clone appeared a single time. The gene calls are TRBV28 and TRBJ2-7; possibly TRBD2 for D (5 bases). CDR3 length: 15 amino acids. Germline CDR1 reads MDHEN; CDR2 reads SYDVKM. V gave up 3 bases and J gave up 0 bases, with 12 bases separating them. The CDR3 loop reads CASSLSPGLSYEQYF. CDR3 DNA sequence: TGTGCCAGCAGTTTGTCTCCAGGACTCTCCTACGAGCAGTACTTC.

The rearrangement joins TRBV19 to TRBJ2-6; D may be TRBD1 (5 bases). V was pared by 6 bases and J by 0 bases, with 12 bases between. Germline values: CDR1 LNHDA, CDR2 SQIVND (reference sequence). The CDR3 is 16 amino acids. The CDR3 spells CASSQGSNSGANVLTF. Here the CDR3 DNA reads TGTGCCAGTAGCCAGGGTTCCAACTCTGGGGCCAACGTCCTGACTTTC.

V usage is TRBV18 and J usage is TRBJ2-1, with 7 bases that match TRBD1. The ends lost 7 bases at V and 3 bases at J; junction bases unmatched: 12. From germline, CDR1 is KGHSH and CDR2 LQKENI. This CDR3 spans 16 amino acids. In nucleotides, the CDR3 is TGTGCCAGCTGGTCGCTCGACAGGGAATTCTACAATGAGCAGTTCTTC. Translated: CASWSLDREFYNEQFF.

The chain couples TRBV28 to TRBJ2-3; D possibly corresponds to TRBD2 (6 bases). The CDR3 has 16 residues. Trimming removed 10 bases at V and 0 bases at J, with 20 bases between. Germline assignment: CDR1 MDHEN and CDR2 SYDVKM. DNA of the CDR3: TGTGCCACAAACCCGGGCGGGGACCTTAGCACAGATACGCAGTATTTT. Its protein is CATNPGGDLSTDTQYF.

This chain links TRBV6-1 with TRBJ2-7; D not resolved. Germline CDR1 MNHNS, CDR2 SASEGT. Deletions cut 2 bases from V and 1 base from J, with 12 bases between. This CDR3 contains 15 residues. CDR3 sequence: CASSELRFGSYEQYF. The CDR3 nucleotides are TGTGCCAGCAGTGAATTGAGGTTCGGATCCTACGAGCAGTACTTC.

With respect to this clone: Other nucleotide sequences from this sample produce the same CDR3. V is TRBV19 and J is TRBJ1-1, with D tentatively TRBD1 (5 bases). Trimming took off 3 bases at V and 5 bases at J, with 10 bases between the two ends. This CDR3 contains 13 residues. CDR1 is LNHDA, CDR2 SQIVND, per germline (reference sequence). For the CDR3, the DNA is TGTGCCAGTAGTATCGGCGGGGGGACTGAAGCTTTCTTT. It specifies CASSIGGGTEAFF.